A selection of T cell receptor beta chains follows, all from one sample in a study of blood T cell repertoires in COVID-19. Clones were read by immunoSEQ multiplex PCR, and TCRdb kept only the in-frame ones, dropping some. Here the sample spans 110,000 to 150,000 clones, more than 75% being singletons. Material for sequencing was peripheral blood. These receptors were taken from a human donor in a cohort sampled during active COVID-19. The CDR3 runs from the conserved cysteine through the conserved F or W. The D gene is left open where the match is weak. Where a row states a size, it is once, few, many or the class of an expanded clone; other rows omit it.

>TRBV5-5|TRBJ2-2|.|.
TGTGCCAGCAGCTTGTATAAGGGGCACACCGGGGAGCTGTTTTTT
CASSLYKGHTGELFF
>TRBV24-1|TRBJ1-2|.|.
TGTGCCACCAGTGCCCTAGGACAGTGGGATGGCTACACCTTC
CATSALGQWDGYTF
>TRBV28|TRBJ2-7|TRBD2|.
TGTGCCAGCAGCCGCCCGCCCCTTCTTCTAGCGGGAGGCGTTTACGAGCAGTACTTC
CASSRPPLLLAGGVYEQYF
>TRBV5-6|TRBJ2-7|.|few
TGTGCCAGCAGCCGTAACGTCCTAGGCAGCGAGTTC
CASSRNVLGSEF
>TRBV5-1|TRBJ1-2|TRBD1|.
TGCGCCAGCAGCGAGTTACCGACAGGGCCTACCCCGTCCGGCCACACCTTC
CASSELPTGPTPSGHTF
>TRBV27|TRBJ2-1|.|.
TGTGCCAGCAGTTTTTCGTTTACGGCGGGGTACAATGAGCAGTTCTTC
CASSFSFTAGYNEQFF
>TRBV7-3|TRBJ1-2|.|.
TGTGCCAGCAGTCGGGATAACTATGGCTACACCTTC
CASSRDNYGYTF
>TRBV28|TRBJ2-7|.|once
TGTGCCAGCAGTCCATACAGGGATCGCCGCTACGAGCAGTACTTC
CASSPYRDRRYEQYF
>TRBV27|TRBJ2-5|TRBD2|.
TGTGCCAGCACCGACGGGGGGGCGGGTGAGACCCAGTACTTC
CASTDGGAGETQYF
>TRBV7-3|TRBJ2-2|.|.
TGTGCCAGCAGCCTCACAGGTGACACCGGGGAGCTGTTTTTT
CASSLTGDTGELFF
>TRBV29-1|TRBJ2-2|.|.
TGCAGCGGGGAACTAGACCCCGGGGAGCTGTTTTTT
CSGELDPGELFF
>TRBV2|TRBJ2-5|TRBD2|.
TGTGCCAGCAGTGGTACTAGCGGCTCAAGGACCCAGTACTTC
CASSGTSGSRTQYF
>TRBV2|TRBJ1-5|TRBD1|once
TGTGCCAGCACCCACGGACAGGGCGTACAGCCCCAGCATTTT
CASTHGQGVQPQHF
>TRBV3-1/TRBV3-2|TRBJ2-7|.|.
TGTGCCAGCAGCCAAGTCCCACAGCCCACCTACGAGCAGTACTTC
CASSQVPQPTYEQYF
>TRBV19|TRBJ2-3|TRBD1|.
TGTGCCAGTAGTGAGGGGGCTAGCACAGATACGCAGTATTTT
CASSEGASTDTQYF
>TRBV11-3|TRBJ2-7|TRBD2|.
TGTGCCAGCAGCTTAAAGACTAGCGGCGAGCAGTACTTC
CASSLKTSGEQYF
>TRBV27|TRBJ1-4|TRBD1|.
TGTGCCAGCAGTTTATTCGGGACAGGGGATGAAAAACTGTTTTTT
CASSLFGTGDEKLFF
>TRBV4-1|TRBJ2-5|.|.
TGCGCCAGCAGCCAAGAAGCCAGGGCCGGGACCCAGTACTTC
CASSQEARAGTQYF
>TRBV7-8|TRBJ1-5|TRBD1|.
TGTGCCAGCAGGACAGGGAACCAGCCCCAGCATTTT
CASRTGNQPQHF
>TRBV6-5|TRBJ2-7|.|few
TGTGCCAGCATCAAAGGGGCCACTGTTACCTACGAGCAGTACTTC
CASIKGATVTYEQYF
>TRBV9|TRBJ1-2|.|.
TGTGCCAGCAGCCCACAGGGCTATGGCTACACCTTC
CASSPQGYGYTF
>TRBV7-2|TRBJ2-2|.|few
TGTGCCAGCAGCTTAATCTCGACCGGGGAGCTGTTTTTT
CASSLISTGELFF
>TRBV9|TRBJ1-3|.|.
TGTGCCAGCAGCGGTACAGGGAGCTCTGGAAACACCATATATTTT
CASSGTGSSGNTIYF